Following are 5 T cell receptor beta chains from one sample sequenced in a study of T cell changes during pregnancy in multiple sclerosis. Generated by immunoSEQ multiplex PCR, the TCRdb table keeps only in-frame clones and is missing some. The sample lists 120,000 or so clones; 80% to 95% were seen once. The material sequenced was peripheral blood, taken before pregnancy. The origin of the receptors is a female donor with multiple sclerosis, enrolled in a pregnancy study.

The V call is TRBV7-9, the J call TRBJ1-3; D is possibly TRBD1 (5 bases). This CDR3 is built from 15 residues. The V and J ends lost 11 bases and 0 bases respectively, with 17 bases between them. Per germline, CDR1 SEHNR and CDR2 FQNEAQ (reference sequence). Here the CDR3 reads CAERGSSSSGNTIYF. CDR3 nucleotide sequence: TGTGCCGAGCGGGGCAGTTCTAGCTCTGGAAACACCATATATTTT.

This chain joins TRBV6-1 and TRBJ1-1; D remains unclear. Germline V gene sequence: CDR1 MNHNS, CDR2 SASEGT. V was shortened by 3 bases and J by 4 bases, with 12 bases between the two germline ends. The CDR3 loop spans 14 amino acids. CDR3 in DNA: TGTGCCAGCAGTGACTTGCGGAGAGCCACTGAAGCTTTCTTT. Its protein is CASSDLRRATEAFF.

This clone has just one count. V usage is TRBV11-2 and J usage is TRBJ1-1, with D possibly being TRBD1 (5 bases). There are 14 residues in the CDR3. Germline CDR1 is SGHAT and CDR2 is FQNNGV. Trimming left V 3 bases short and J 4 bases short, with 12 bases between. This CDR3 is CASSLGPGGTEAFF. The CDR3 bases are TGTGCCAGCAGCTTGGGTCCGGGGGGCACTGAAGCTTTCTTT.

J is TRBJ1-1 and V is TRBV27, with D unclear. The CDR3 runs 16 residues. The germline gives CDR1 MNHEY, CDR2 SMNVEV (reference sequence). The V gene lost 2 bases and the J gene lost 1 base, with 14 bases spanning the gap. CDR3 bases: TGTGCCAGCAGTTTAAGGCCGGCAGCAGGGAACACTGAAGCTTTCTTT. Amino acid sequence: CASSLRPAAGNTEAFF.

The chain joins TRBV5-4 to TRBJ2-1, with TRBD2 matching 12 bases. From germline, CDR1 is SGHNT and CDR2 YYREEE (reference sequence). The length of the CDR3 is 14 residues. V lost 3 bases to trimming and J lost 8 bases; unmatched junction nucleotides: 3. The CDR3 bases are TGTGCCAGCAGCTATTGGACTAGCGGGGATGAGCAGTTCTTC. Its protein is CASSYWTSGDEQFF.